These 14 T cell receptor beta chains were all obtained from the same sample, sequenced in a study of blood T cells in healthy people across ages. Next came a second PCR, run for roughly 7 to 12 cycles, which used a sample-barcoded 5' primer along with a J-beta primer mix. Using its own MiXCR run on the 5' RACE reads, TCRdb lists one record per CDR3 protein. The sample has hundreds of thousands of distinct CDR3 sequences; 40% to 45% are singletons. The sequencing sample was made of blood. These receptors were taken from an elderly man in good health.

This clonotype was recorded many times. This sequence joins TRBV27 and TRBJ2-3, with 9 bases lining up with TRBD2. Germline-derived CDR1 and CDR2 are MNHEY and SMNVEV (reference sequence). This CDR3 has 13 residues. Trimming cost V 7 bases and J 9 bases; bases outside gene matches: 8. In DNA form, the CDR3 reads TGTGCCAGCAACCCTAGCGGGGAGAGAACGCAGTATTTT. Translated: CASNPSGERTQYF.

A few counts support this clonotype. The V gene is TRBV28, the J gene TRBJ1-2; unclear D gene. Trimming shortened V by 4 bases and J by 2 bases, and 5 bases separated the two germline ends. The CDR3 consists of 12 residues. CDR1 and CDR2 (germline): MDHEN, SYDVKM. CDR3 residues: CASSSRNYGYTF. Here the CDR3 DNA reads TGTGCCAGCAGTTCCCGGAACTATGGCTACACCTTC.

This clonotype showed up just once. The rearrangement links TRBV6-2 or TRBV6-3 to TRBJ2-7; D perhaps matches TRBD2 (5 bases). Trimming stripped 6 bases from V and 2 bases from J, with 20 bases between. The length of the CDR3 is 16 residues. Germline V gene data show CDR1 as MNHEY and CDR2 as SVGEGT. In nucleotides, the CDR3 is TGTGCCAGCAGCCCAGACCCAGGACTCGCCACCTACGAGCAGTACTTC. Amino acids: CASSPDPGLATYEQYF.

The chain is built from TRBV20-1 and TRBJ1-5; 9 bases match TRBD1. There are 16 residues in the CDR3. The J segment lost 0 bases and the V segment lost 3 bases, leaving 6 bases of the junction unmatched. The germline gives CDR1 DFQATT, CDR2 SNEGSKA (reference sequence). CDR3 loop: CSASPGTGSSNQPQHF. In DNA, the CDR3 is TGCAGTGCTAGCCCGGGGACAGGGAGTAGCAATCAGCCCCAGCATTTT.

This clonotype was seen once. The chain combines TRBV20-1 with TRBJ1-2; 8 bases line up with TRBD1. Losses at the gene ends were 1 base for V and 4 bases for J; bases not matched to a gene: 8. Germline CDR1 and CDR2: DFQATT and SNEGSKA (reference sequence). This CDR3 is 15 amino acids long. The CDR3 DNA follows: TGCAGTGCTAGAGTTAGACAGGGGAGAAGCTATGGCTACACCTTC. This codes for CSARVRQGRSYGYTF.

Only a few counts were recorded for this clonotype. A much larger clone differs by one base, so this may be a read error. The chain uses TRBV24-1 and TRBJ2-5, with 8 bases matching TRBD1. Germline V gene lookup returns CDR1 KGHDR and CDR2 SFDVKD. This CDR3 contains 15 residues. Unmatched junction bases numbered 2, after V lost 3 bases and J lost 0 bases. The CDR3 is CATSDVDRDQETQYF. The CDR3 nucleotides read TGTGCCACCAGTGATGTGGACAGGGACCAAGAGACCCAGTACTTC.

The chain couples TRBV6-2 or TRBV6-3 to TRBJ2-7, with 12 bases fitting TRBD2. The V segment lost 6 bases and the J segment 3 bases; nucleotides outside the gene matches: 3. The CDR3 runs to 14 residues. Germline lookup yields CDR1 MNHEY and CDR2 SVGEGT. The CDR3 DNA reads TGTGCCAGCAGCCCTAGCGGGGGGGACTACGAGCAGTACTTC. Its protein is CASSPSGGDYEQYF.

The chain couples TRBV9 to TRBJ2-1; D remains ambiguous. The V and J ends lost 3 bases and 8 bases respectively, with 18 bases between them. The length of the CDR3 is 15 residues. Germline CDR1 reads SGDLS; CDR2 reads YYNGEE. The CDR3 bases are TGTGCCAGCAGCGCCCGGCTGATGGCGGCGGATGAGCAGTTCTTC. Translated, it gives CASSARLMAADEQFF.

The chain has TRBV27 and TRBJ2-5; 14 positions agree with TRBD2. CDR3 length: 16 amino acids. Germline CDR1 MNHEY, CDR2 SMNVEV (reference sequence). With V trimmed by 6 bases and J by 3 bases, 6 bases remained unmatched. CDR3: CASSNAGLAGEETQYF. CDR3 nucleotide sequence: TGTGCCAGCAGCAATGCGGGACTAGCGGGAGAAGAGACCCAGTACTTC.

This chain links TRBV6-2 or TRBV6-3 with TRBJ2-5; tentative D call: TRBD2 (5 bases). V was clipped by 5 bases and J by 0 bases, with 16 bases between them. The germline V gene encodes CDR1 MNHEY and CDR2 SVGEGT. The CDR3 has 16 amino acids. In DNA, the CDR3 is TGTGCCAGCAGTAGTTTAGCGCCCCAATACCAAGAGACCCAGTACTTC. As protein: CASSSLAPQYQETQYF.

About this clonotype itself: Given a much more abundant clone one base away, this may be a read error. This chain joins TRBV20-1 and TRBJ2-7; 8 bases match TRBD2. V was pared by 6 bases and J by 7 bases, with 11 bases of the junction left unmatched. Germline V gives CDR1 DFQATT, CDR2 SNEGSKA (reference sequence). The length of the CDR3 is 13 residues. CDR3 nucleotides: TGCAGTGCAACCTCGACTAGCGTGAATGAGCAGTACTTC. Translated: CSATSTSVNEQYF.

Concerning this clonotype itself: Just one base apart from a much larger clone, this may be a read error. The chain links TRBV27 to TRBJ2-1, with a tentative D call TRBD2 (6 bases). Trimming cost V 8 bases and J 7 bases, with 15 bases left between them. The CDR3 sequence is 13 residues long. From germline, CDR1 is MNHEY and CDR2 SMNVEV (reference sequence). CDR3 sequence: CASGIIAGNEQFF. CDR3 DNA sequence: TGTGCCAGCGGCATCATCGCGGGAAATGAGCAGTTCTTC.

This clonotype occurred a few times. The CDR3 nucleotides read TGTGCCAGCAAGGAGGGGACTAGCGTCTACAATGAGCAGTTCTTC. This codes for CASKEGTSVYNEQFF. V gene TRBV27 combines with J gene TRBJ2-1, with 10 bases lining up with TRBD2. CDR1 and CDR2 (germline): MNHEY, SMNVEV (reference sequence). The CDR3 runs 15 residues. Unmatched junction bases numbered 6, after V lost 7 bases and J lost 3 bases.

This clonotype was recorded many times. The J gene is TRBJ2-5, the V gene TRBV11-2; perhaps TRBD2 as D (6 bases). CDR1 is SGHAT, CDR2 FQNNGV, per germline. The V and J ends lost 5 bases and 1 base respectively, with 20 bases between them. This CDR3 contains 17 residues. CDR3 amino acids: CASSPNGPGLSQETQYF. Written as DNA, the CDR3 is TGTGCCAGCAGCCCAAACGGACCGGGACTGAGCCAAGAGACCCAGTACTTC. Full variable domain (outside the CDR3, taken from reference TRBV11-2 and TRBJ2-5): EAGVAQSPRYKIIEKRQSVAFWCNPISGHATLYWYQQILGQGPKLLIQFQNNGVVDDSQLPKDRFSAERLKGVDSTLKIQPAKLEDSAVYLCASSPNGPGLSQETQYFGPGTRLLVL.